This T cell receptor beta chain is from a study of blood T cell repertoires in COVID-19. Only in-frame clones appear in the TCRdb table, and some are missing; sequencing was by immunoSEQ multiplex PCR. The table includes 250,000 to 400,000 clones, under 90% detected once. Patients at the Seattle site were enrolled during active infection and followed longitudinally. In germline, CDR1 is KGHSH, CDR2 LQKENI. There are 13 residues in the CDR3. Trimming stripped 3 bases from V and 10 bases from J, with 13 bases between. The chain couples TRBV18 to TRBJ2-1, with a possible D match to TRBD1 (5 bases). The sequence was collected from a woman aged 30 to 39 with COVID-19, enrolled during active disease. Sequenced: peripheral blood. The CDR3 bases are TGTGCCAGCTCACCGGGGCCGCGTCGGGAGCAGTTCTTC. Amino acids: CASSPGPRREQFF.